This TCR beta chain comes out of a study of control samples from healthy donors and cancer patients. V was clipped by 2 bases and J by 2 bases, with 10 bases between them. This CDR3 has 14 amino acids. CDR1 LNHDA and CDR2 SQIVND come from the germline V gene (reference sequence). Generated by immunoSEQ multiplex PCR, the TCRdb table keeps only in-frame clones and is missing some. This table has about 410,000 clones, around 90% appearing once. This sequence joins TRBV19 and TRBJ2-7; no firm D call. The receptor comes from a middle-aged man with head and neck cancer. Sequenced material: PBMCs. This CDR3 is CASSISTATYEQYF. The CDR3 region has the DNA TGTGCCAGTAGTATAAGTACAGCAACCTACGAGCAGTACTTC.